Below are 5 T cell receptor beta chains sequenced from a single sample in a study of T cells after yellow fever vaccination. TCRdb re-derived calls from the 5' RACE reads in MiXCR, one entry per CDR3 protein. The repertoire consists of 200,000 to 300,000 distinct CDR3 sequences, with around 6.7% occurring once and the leading ten covering roughly 1%. Sequenced here: CD4+ T cells sorted from PBMCs, sampled on the day of the yellow fever booster vaccination. Receptors were obtained from a man in his thirties or forties who received the YFV17D yellow fever vaccine.

This sequence joins TRBV3-1 and TRBJ1-1; D call uncertain. The CDR3 spans 14 residues. The V and J ends lost 2 bases and 4 bases respectively, with 11 bases between them. Germline values: CDR1 LGHDT, CDR2 YNNKEL (reference sequence). CDR3 DNA sequence: TGTGCCAGCAGCCAACGGACTTTCGGCACTGAAGCTTTCTTT. Encoded protein: CASSQRTFGTEAFF.

The table lists this clonotype with a few counts. This chain joins TRBV20-1 and TRBJ2-1; no clear D. The CDR3 extends over 12 amino acids. V lost 6 bases and J 8 bases, leaving 14 bases between the germline ends. Germline-derived CDR1 and CDR2 are DFQATT and SNEGSKA (reference sequence). The CDR3: CSATTNGDEQFF. CDR3 nucleotide sequence: TGCAGTGCCACAACGAACGGAGATGAGCAGTTCTTC.

This clonotype occurred many times. J is TRBJ1-1 and V is TRBV20-1; D ambiguous. The CDR3 is 11 amino acids. Deletions cut 6 bases from V and 7 bases from J, with 12 bases between. Per germline, CDR1 DFQATT and CDR2 SNEGSKA (reference sequence). Here the CDR3 DNA reads TGCAGTGCATCGGACCTATATGAAGCTTTCTTT. It is translated as CSASDLYEAFF.

The chain uses TRBV20-1 and TRBJ2-7; a possible D gene is TRBD2 (6 bases). The length of the CDR3 is 16 residues. Germline V lookup: CDR1 DFQATT, CDR2 SNEGSKA (reference sequence). V dropped 6 bases and J dropped 4 bases, with 25 bases sitting between them. The CDR3 region is CSAKPGGGGRGYEQYF. The CDR3 DNA reads TGCAGTGCAAAACCGGGCGGCGGTGGCCGGGGGTACGAGCAGTACTTC.

This clonotype was counted a few times. V is TRBV7-2 and J is TRBJ2-3; D uncertain. This CDR3 comprises 12 residues. Germline CDR1 and CDR2: SGHTA and FQGNSA. V dropped 1 base and J dropped 8 bases, with 7 bases sitting between them. CDR3 coding DNA: TGTGCCAGCAGCTTAGATTTCGGTACGCAGTATTTT. Translated, it gives CASSLDFGTQYF.